Listed below are T cell receptor beta chains from one sample, sequenced in a study of blood T cell repertoires in COVID-19. Profiling relied on immunoSEQ multiplex PCR, and the TCRdb table lists in-frame clones only, not all of them. The sample gives approximately 210,000 clones, around four fifths of which show up once; roughly 2.8% is in the top ten. Material: peripheral blood. These receptors were taken from a man in his fifties or sixties with active or convalescent COVID-19. Each CDR3 is given with its conserved first and last residue. D genes are given only for firm matches. Clone size is shown for a subset of rows, as once, few, many or a class of expanded clone.

v_gene,j_gene,d_gene,abundance,CDR3nt,CDR3aa
TRBV28,TRBJ2-5,TRBD1,-,TGTGCCAGCAGCTCACACCCCTCGACAGGGTGGGGAGAGACCCAGTACTTC,CASSSHPSTGWGETQYF
TRBV7-2,TRBJ2-3,TRBD2,-,TGTGCCAGCAGCTTATGGCGGGGAGGGACAGATACGCAGTATTTT,CASSLWRGGTDTQYF
TRBV5-8,TRBJ1-2,-,-,TGTGCCAGCAGCTTAGTTTACGGCGGGAACTATGGCTACACCTTC,CASSLVYGGNYGYTF
TRBV30,TRBJ1-4,TRBD1,-,TGTGCCTGCGCATTTAGAGGGACAGGGAATGAAAAACTGTTTTTT,CACAFRGTGNEKLFF
TRBV29-1,TRBJ1-2,TRBD1,-,TGCAGCCTAAGGGACAGCGTCTATGGCTACACCTTC,CSLRDSVYGYTF
TRBV9,TRBJ1-1,-,-,TGTGCCAGCAGCCCATCCCCTGGGAGGGGAGGCACTGAAGCTTTCTTT,CASSPSPGRGGTEAFF
TRBV14,TRBJ2-2,-,-,TGTGCCAGCAGCCAACCCTTTATCACCGGGGAGCTGTTTTTT,CASSQPFITGELFF
TRBV29-1,TRBJ1-2,-,-,TGCAGCGTCTTACAGGGTAACTATGGCTACACCTTC,CSVLQGNYGYTF
TRBV24-1,TRBJ1-5,-,few,TGTGCCACCAGTGTAAGCGGGGAGCAGCCCCAGCATTTT,CATSVSGEQPQHF
TRBV27,TRBJ1-5,-,once,TGTGCCAGCAGAACGGCAGGGAGCAATCAGCCCCAGCATTTT,CASRTAGSNQPQHF
TRBV7-8,TRBJ1-5,TRBD1,-,TGTGCCAGCAGCATGGGAAACAGGGGGCGAAGGCAGCCCCAGCATTTT,CASSMGNRGRRQPQHF
TRBV6-5,TRBJ1-1,-,-,TGTGCCAGCAGAAACCAACAGGGAATGAACACTGAAGCTTTCTTT,CASRNQQGMNTEAFF
TRBV5-4,TRBJ2-5,-,-,TGTGCCAGCAGCTTGGAAGGAGGTAGGGAGACCCAGTACTTC,CASSLEGGRETQYF
TRBV30,TRBJ2-1,TRBD2,many,TGTGCCTGGAGCAATAAGCGGGGCTACAATGAGCAGTTCTTC,CAWSNKRGYNEQFF
TRBV18,TRBJ1-4,-,-,TGTGCCAGCTCACCATCGGGGGGCACTTCAGCTAATGAAAAACTGTTTTTT,CASSPSGGTSANEKLFF
TRBV5-1,TRBJ2-5,-,-,TGCGCCAGCAGCTTGGGACTCCTGGGCCAAGAGACCCAGTACTTC,CASSLGLLGQETQYF
TRBV5-1,TRBJ2-3,TRBD2,-,TGCGCCAGCAGCAAGGGACTAGCGGGGGGGCCTGGCACAGATACGCAGTATTTT,CASSKGLAGGPGTDTQYF
TRBV5-1,TRBJ1-6,-,-,TGCGCCAGCAGCTTGAGTGGGCAGGCCTATAATTCACCCCTCCACTTT,CASSLSGQAYNSPLHF
TRBV18,TRBJ2-5,TRBD1,once,TGTGCCAGCTCCCGACAGGGGCAAGAGACCCAGTACTTC,CASSRQGQETQYF
TRBV19,TRBJ2-3,-,-,TGTGCCAGTAGTATAGGCTCTACTTACACAGATACGCAGTATTTT,CASSIGSTYTDTQYF
TRBV5-4,TRBJ2-1,-,-,TGTGCCAGCAGCTTGGGCGGGAAGGTCTACAATGAGCAGTTCTTC,CASSLGGKVYNEQFF
TRBV28,TRBJ1-6,-,-,TGTGCCAGCGGCTGGACAAAGAATTCACCCCTCCACTTT,CASGWTKNSPLHF
TRBV7-8,TRBJ1-1,-,-,TGTGCCAGCAGCTTAGTTCGGGTAGCGGAAGCTTTCTTT,CASSLVRVAEAFF
TRBV6-1,TRBJ2-7,-,-,TGTGCCAGCAGTGAATTGGGCAGCTCCTACGAGCAGTACTTC,CASSELGSSYEQYF
TRBV9,TRBJ2-5,-,-,TGTGCCAGCAGCGTAGTACAGGGAGGGATAGAGACCCAGTACTTC,CASSVVQGGIETQYF
TRBV6-5,TRBJ2-1,TRBD2,once,TGTGCCAGCAGTTTGCGTCTAGCGGGAGAAACGTTCTTC,CASSLRLAGETFF
TRBV11-2,TRBJ2-1,TRBD2,-,TGTGCCAGCAGGGGACTAGCGGGACTATACAATGAGCAGTTCTTC,CASRGLAGLYNEQFF
TRBV10-1,TRBJ2-3,TRBD2,once,TGCGCCAGCAGTGGGACTAGCGGAACAGATACGCAGTATTTT,CASSGTSGTDTQYF
TRBV2,TRBJ2-2,TRBD1,-,TGTGCCAGCAGGGCCAAAACCGGGACAGGGGTCGGGGAGCTGTTTTTT,CASRAKTGTGVGELFF
TRBV7-9,TRBJ2-2,TRBD2,-,TGTGCCAGCAGCTACATCATGACTAGCGGGAGGTCCACCGGGGAGCTGTTTTTT,CASSYIMTSGRSTGELFF
TRBV5-1,TRBJ1-1,-,few,TGCGCCAGCAGCTTGTCACGGGGGAACACTGAAGCTTTCTTT,CASSLSRGNTEAFF
TRBV5-8,TRBJ2-7,-,-,TGTGCCAGCAGCTTGGCCCCGGGCTCCTACGAGCAGTACTTC,CASSLAPGSYEQYF
TRBV15,TRBJ2-1,TRBD2,-,TGTGCCACCAGCAGCGGGGGGAGCTCCTACAATGAGCAGTTCTTC,CATSSGGSSYNEQFF
TRBV7-9,TRBJ2-5,-,-,TGTGCCAGCAGCTTAGCGGCAGACAAAGAGACCCAGTACTTC,CASSLAADKETQYF
TRBV30,TRBJ1-2,-,once,TGTGCCTGGAGTGAATCCTCTAACTATGGCTACACCTTC,CAWSESSNYGYTF
TRBV4-1,TRBJ1-2,-,-,TGCGCCAGCAGCCAAGTCCAGACAGCTAACTATGGCTACACCTTC,CASSQVQTANYGYTF
TRBV5-6,TRBJ2-7,-,few,TGTGCCAGCAGCTTGGGGAGGGAATGGGCCTACGAGCAGTACTTC,CASSLGREWAYEQYF
TRBV30,TRBJ1-2,-,-,TGTGCCTGGAGCACCTACCCCAGGTCGATAAACGGCTACACCTTC,CAWSTYPRSINGYTF
TRBV3-1/TRBV3-2,TRBJ2-1,-,-,TGTGCCAGCAGCCCCAACAGGGTATCTTACAATGAGCAGTTCTTC,CASSPNRVSYNEQFF
TRBV25-1,TRBJ2-1,TRBD2,-,TGTGCCAGCAGTGAATTCCCGGGACTAGCGGGAGGAAATGAGCAGTTCTTC,CASSEFPGLAGGNEQFF
TRBV5-1,TRBJ1-4,-,once,TGCGCCAGCAGCTTGGCGGGGTATGAAGCTAATGAAAAACTGTTTTTT,CASSLAGYEANEKLFF
TRBV13,TRBJ1-2,-,-,TGTGCCAGCAGCTTTTACAGCTCTTATGGCTACACCTTC,CASSFYSSYGYTF
TRBV2,TRBJ1-6,TRBD1,-,TGTGCCAGCAGTGGGACAGGGGACGATTCACCCCTCCACTTT,CASSGTGDDSPLHF
TRBV5-5,TRBJ2-3,TRBD2,-,TGTGCCAGCAGCCCGGGGGCCGGGGGGGCCAGAGATACGCAGTATTTT,CASSPGAGGARDTQYF
TRBV19,TRBJ2-7,-,-,TGTGCCAGTAGTACAAAGGGCAGTAAGGGAGACGAGCAGTACTTC,CASSTKGSKGDEQYF
TRBV9,TRBJ2-1,TRBD2,-,TGTGCCAGCAGCGTAGATATAGCGGGAGAAAGTCGCCACTATGAGCAGTTCTTC,CASSVDIAGESRHYEQFF
TRBV10-1,TRBJ2-1,TRBD2,few,TGCGCCAGCAGTGAGTCCGTGACTAGCGGGGGGGCCTGGGAGCAGTTCTTC,CASSESVTSGGAWEQFF